This T cell receptor beta chain was profiled in a study of Ad26.COV2.S vaccination and SARS-CoV-2 variants (dated by TCRdb to the early 2020s). Looking at the study overall: Donors in the vaccine arm were drawn from COV1001, a phase I-IIa trial of Ad26.COV2.S in healthy adults that was multicentre, randomized, double-blind and placebo-controlled. Ad26.COV2.S was administered intramuscularly at 5 x 10^10 or 1 x 10^11 viral particles, either as a single shot or as two shots given 56 days apart. Sequencing of the TCRbeta repertoire served to evaluate the specificity and breadth of SARS-CoV-2-reactive T cell receptors following Ad26.COV2.S vaccination. A total of 32 samples were included in the TCR-sequenced set, comprising roughly 19 Ad26.COV2.S vaccine recipients, 5 placebo recipients and 8 SARS-CoV-2 convalescent individuals. Participants in the trial were split at random into five groups of five each, receiving low-dose or high-dose Ad26.COV2.S once or twice, or else placebo on both occasions. Throughout the experiments and outcome assessment, investigators stayed blinded to trial group allocation. Broader findings and caveats from the paper: It was noted by the authors that total T cell responses may have been underestimated by the TCR breadth and depth analyses. After vaccination, substantial breadth of spike-specific CD8+ and CD4+ T cell responses was reported. Comparing responses between vaccine doses or regimens was not something the study was powered to do. Compared with placebo recipients, Ad26.COV2.S recipients showed higher spike-specific TCR breadth (P = 0.0014). Vaccine and placebo recipients had similar non-spike TCR breadth, a finding consistent with the vaccine containing only spike.

The immunoSEQ Assay was the method used to sequence TCRbeta CDR3 regions. After extraction, genomic DNA underwent amplification by bias-controlled multiplex PCR, followed by high-throughput sequencing. As for the authors' bioinformatics: Collapsing and filtering of sequences were performed to quantify the absolute abundance of each unique TCRbeta CDR3 region. T cell fraction was estimated by normalizing TCRbeta template counts to usable DNA, with usable DNA measured through amplification of reference genes found in all nucleated cells. Repertoire TCRs were annotated as SARS-CoV-2-specific when V gene, CDR3 amino acid sequence and J gene were exactly matched to a known reactive TCR set. MIRA supplied the reference SARS-CoV-2 TCR set, which was filtered for enrichment in COVID-19-positive ImmuneCODE repertoires so that public or cross-reactive TCRs were removed. Using the MIRA antigens, annotated TCRs were further analysed by specific ORF or by position within an ORF. Breadth was defined as the number of annotated unique rearrangements divided by the total number of unique productive rearrangements, and depth was defined as the summed frequency of the annotated unique rearrangements. TCR breadth was compared between groups using two-sided Wilcoxon rank-sum tests. Drawn from immuneACCESS, this table holds only the in-frame rearrangements with V and J called that TCRdb kept. Clones are partly lost; checked studies trace under half to an unresolved V gene and leave the rest unexplained. Clone size and V and J calls were adopted from that table, with D and trimming inferred from the DNA. This sample has roughly 350,000 clones in its table, and 88% of those were observed once. The ten largest clonotypes hold about 6.4% of the sample.

The CDR3 spans 13 residues, from the cysteine through the phenylalanine. Of all the DNA, just the CDR3 is kept, 39 bases in frame from base 1. CDR1 and CDR2, per the germline V gene, are SGHDT and YYEEEE. V is clipped by 0 bases and J by 0 bases, and the sequence between their germline boundaries is 4 bases long. Taken with the paper, the label for treatment or condition translates to: about 20 received Ad26.COV2.S at low or high dose, single or two shots; five or six received placebo; per-sample allocation not given. For vaccine and placebo recipients, the sequenced repertoires came from samples collected on day 63 after the first injection. Cohort 1b enrolled 25 adults aged 18-55 years at a single site in Boston, USA, between 29 July and 7 August 2020. Ad26.COV2.S was a replication-incompetent adenovirus type 26 vector expressing a prefusion-stabilized SARS-CoV-2 spike protein from the original Wuhan strain.

This clone has only one observation. Its target antigen remains unknown. Per-base qualities were not stored, and no clone one base away is much larger. The receptor comes from a person aged 18-65 years who received the Ad26.COV2.S COVID-19 vaccine or a placebo. Source: peripheral blood, taken in a trial of Ad26.COV2.S vaccine versus placebo. This chain joins TRBV5-6 to TRBJ2-7; the D gene lacks a confident call. The DNA sequence reads TGTGCCAGCAGCTTGGCCAGCTCCTACGAGCAGTACTTC. This yields the protein CASSLASSYEQYF.